This TCR beta chain is drawn from a study of OX40 agonist ivuxolimab in advanced cancers. About the full investigation: Ivuxolimab was an agonistic, fully human IgG2 monoclonal antibody directed against OX40 (CD134), a costimulatory receptor. Of the 50 to 55 dose-escalation patients, hepatocellular carcinoma was present in some 19, melanoma in around 15, renal cell carcinoma in 9 and head and neck cancer in 9. The point of sequencing TCRbeta in the periphery was to test whether ivuxolimab changed TCR sequence diversity and drove clonal T-cell expansion. The paper describes the monotherapy dose-escalation part (N ≈ 51 patients) of the phase I trial of ivuxolimab. Intravenous ivuxolimab was administered to patients every 2 weeks at six dose levels: 0.01, 0.1, 0.3, 1.5, 3 and 10 mg/kg. Partial responses were achieved by three dose-escalation patients, of whom one had hepatocellular carcinoma and two had cutaneous melanoma. Prior anti-PD-1, anti-PD-L1 or anti-CTLA-4 therapy was permitted, and checkpoint inhibitors had been received by 40% to 50% of dose-escalation patients. In the dose-escalation cohort, 65% to 85% of patients were male, and the mean age was 60 years with a range of roughly 20 to 79.

Genomic DNA was extracted from sorted cells for sequencing of the TCRbeta CDR3 region. TCRbeta CDR3 regions were sequenced using the immunoSEQ Assay. Held by TCRdb, this immuneACCESS table contains in-frame sequences only and omits some clones. Under half of the omission traces to an unresolved V gene where checked; the cause of the rest is unknown. The sample table records 43,000 or so clones; approximately 86% of these occur just once. The biggest ten clones account for about 32% of the sample. Patients with autoimmune disease history or receiving systemic immunosuppression were excluded from the trial. In every dose cohort, peripheral blood was drawn for TCR sequencing at baseline, cycle 4 day 1, and cycle 7 day 1. The samples were drawn from a first-in-human, open-label, multicenter phase I dose-escalation trial of ivuxolimab. Adults with locally advanced or metastatic head and neck squamous cell, hepatocellular, melanoma or renal cell carcinoma were enrolled in the trial. Before TCR sequencing, CD4+ and CD8+ T cells were separately sorted from peripheral blood.

The research as a whole found: Low levels of normalized T-cell clonal expansion were also seen in some patients who did not respond. At doses of 0.1 to 3.0 mg/kg, clonal expansion of both CD4+ and CD8+ T cells in blood was seen between baseline and week 6. Which antigens the clonally expanded peripheral T cells were specific for was not determined. After ivuxolimab, expanded clones were on average more numerous among CD8+ T cells than among CD4+ T cells. In partial responders in the 0.1-3.0 mg/kg groups, normalized peripheral clonal expansion was found to be among the lowest, especially among CD8+ T cells.

Concerning this clone: The clone's antigen remains unknown. No base quality information exists; no much larger clone differs at one position.

The CDR3 holds 19 amino acids from the cysteine to the phenylalanine. CDR3 DNA only is kept here, 57 bases in frame from base 1. V is clipped by 5 bases and J by 0 bases, and the sequence between their germline boundaries is 24 bases long. This specimen consisted of CD4+ or CD8+ T cells sorted from blood, obtained in a trial of the OX40 agonist ivuxolimab. Rearrangement joined TRBV23-1 to TRBJ2-3; the D call is possibly TRBD1 or TRBD2, each sharing 5 bases. TRBV23-1 is marked as an open reading frame, function uncertain. This sequence was found in an adult with an advanced solid tumor such as melanoma, head and neck, liver or kidney cancer. The encoded CDR3 is CASSLGSARDVESTDTQYF. The bases read TGCGCCAGCAGTTTGGGGTCGGCCAGGGACGTCGAAAGCACAGATACGCAGTATTTT.